This record concerns one TCR beta chain sequence. This entry belongs to a study of blood T cell repertoires in COVID-19. Study-level information: PBMCs, B-cell-depleted T cells, or T cells provided the cDNA or gDNA that made up the material.

The CDR3 totals 13 residues. Trimming removed 6 bases at V and 3 bases at J, with 9 bases between. Those enrolled, adults aged roughly 18 to 90 years, came from about two dozen US areas. The study counted Cohort 3 donors as recovered given two negative PCRs, clearance, or symptom resolution. In the authors' methods: Reference gene primer amplification gave nucleated cell count estimates. Data came from immunoSEQ multiplex PCR; TCRdb stores just in-frame clones and leaves some out. Clonal size and the V and J genes are those of that table, whereas D and trimming came from the DNA. The table includes under 250,000 clones, 84% detected once.

V usage is TRBV12-3 or TRBV12-4 and J usage is TRBJ1-5, with unresolved D. The sample comprised PBMCs or T cells enriched from blood (not recorded which). The TCR originated in a man between 60 and 70 years old who had recovered from COVID-19. The CDR3: CASSYSLNQPQHF. The CDR3 DNA sequence: TGTGCCAGCAGCTACAGTCTCAATCAGCCCCAGCATTTT.